The rows below give T cell receptor beta chains drawn from one sample of a study of low-dose radiotherapy and immunotherapy resistance in tumors. A single record per CDR3 protein comes from TCRdb applying MiXCR to the reads. This repertoire shows around 76,000 distinct CDR3 sequences, around 31% found once; its top ten account for around 10%. The sample in question was PBMCs, obtained before treatment. The receptors originated from a female donor with ovarian cancer. The CDR3 runs from the conserved cysteine through the conserved F or W. Clone size is shown for a subset of rows, as once, few, many or a class of expanded clone.

v_call,cdr3_length,j_call,clone_size,cdr3_aa
TRBV19,11,TRBJ2-1,-,CASSIRDEQFF
TRBV6-2/TRBV6-3,14,TRBJ2-2,many,CASSLGPNTGELFF
TRBV19,15,TRBJ2-1,-,CASSMIRSTYNEQFF
TRBV20-1,14,TRBJ2-1,-,CSASRREWHNEQFF
TRBV19,14,TRBJ1-2,many,CASSPGQTYYGYTF
TRBV18,15,TRBJ1-6,many,CASSPKQGNRSPLHF
TRBV20-1,14,TRBJ2-5,many,CSAPLAGQGETQYF
TRBV2,13,TRBJ2-1,many,CASSEAGGGEQFF
TRBV7-2,18,TRBJ2-1,many,CASSPSKVSSGSRYEQFF
TRBV20-1,15,TRBJ1-6,-,CSASDVFSPELTLHF
TRBV2,11,TRBJ2-7,-,CASTVLYEQYF
TRBV6-2/TRBV6-3,14,TRBJ2-2,once,CASSSTNTGELFFF
TRBV5-1,14,TRBJ2-3,-,CASSSDRGTDTQYF
TRBV14,13,TRBJ1-2,medium-sized,CASSDTANYGYTF
TRBV20-1,13,TRBJ2-7,-,CSAAGTGNYEQYF
TRBV6-2/TRBV6-3,13,TRBJ2-1,many,CASTDRFYNEQFF
TRBV5-7,18,TRBJ2-7,-,CASSPRTGGTLKSYEQYF
TRBV5-1,17,TRBJ2-7,-,CASSPLGEGQGLYEQYF
TRBV9,13,TRBJ2-7,many,CASSVGGGSEQYF
TRBV6-2/TRBV6-3,14,TRBJ2-6,many,CASSYRAGTNVLTF
TRBV7-9,13,TRBJ2-1,many,CASGTGTINEQFF
TRBV5-1,15,TRBJ2-2,few,CASSSRVMNTGELFF
TRBV12-3/TRBV12-4,13,TRBJ2-1,many,CASTPSGREGYFF
TRBV6-6,16,TRBJ2-4,once,CASSTPGQIAKNIQYF
TRBV9,15,TRBJ1-3,-,CASSGQGARGNTIYF
TRBV30,16,TRBJ1-1,many,CACRTGNLFLVTEAFF
TRBV7-3,13,TRBJ2-1,many,CASSLDRVNEQFF
TRBV5-5,14,TRBJ1-4,many,CASSFRVGGEKLFF
TRBV7-3,17,TRBJ1-5,once,CASSSVRGTGTNQPQHF
TRBV3-1,13,TRBJ1-1,many,CASSQRRNTEAFF
TRBV28,15,TRBJ1-2,many,CASSSRQGVVYGYTF
TRBV5-1,16,TRBJ2-1,many,CASSSTGTSVNNEQFF
TRBV4-1,13,TRBJ2-3,many,CASSPYLPVTQYF
TRBV20-1,16,TRBJ2-2,many,CSARRRDNPNTGELFF
TRBV9,15,TRBJ1-1,-,CASSARSDLGTEAFF
TRBV6-1,17,TRBJ2-6,-,CASSGGQGRYGANVLTF
TRBV19,13,TRBJ2-2,many,CASTQVQTGELFF
TRBV13,19,TRBJ2-3,-,CASTEPASAASPDRDTQYF
TRBV27,15,TRBJ2-7,-,CASSSAGGPNYEQYF
TRBV9,16,TRBJ2-5,-,CASSVESSFQANEQYF
TRBV7-9,12,TRBJ1-2,-,CASSFGGYGYTF
TRBV10-3,15,-,-,CAISESGSSRYEQYF
TRBV7-8,13,TRBJ2-3,many,CAIILGQKETQYF
TRBV20-1,14,TRBJ2-7,many,CSATPGQGSYEQYF
TRBV29-1,15,TRBJ2-3,many,CSVRSGPTSTDTQYF
TRBV2,15,TRBJ2-2,many,CASSDSPGGSGELFF
TRBV7-6,13,TRBJ2-3,many,CASSSRTQHTQYF
TRBV2,15,TRBJ1-6,many,CASSGPGQGNSPLHF
TRBV6-4,17,TRBJ2-3,medium-sized,CASSKPRAHKFTDTQYF
TRBV11-2,16,TRBJ2-2,many,CASSLRQVSNTGELFF
TRBV20-1,14,TRBJ1-6,many,CSARGPGSPSPLHF
TRBV6-2/TRBV6-3,13,TRBJ2-7,-,CASSAGVAYEQYF
TRBV20-1,18,TRBJ2-1,many,CSARDRPGGGHLYNEQFF
TRBV10-3,15,TRBJ2-5,once,CAIRTPGSEQETQYF
TRBV29-1,13,TRBJ2-3,few,CSVEGTPSDTQYF
TRBV5-6,13,TRBJ2-7,-,CASSLRYSYEQYF
TRBV2,14,TRBJ2-5,many,CASSSGQGGQTQYF
TRBV28,17,TRBJ1-2,-,CASSFPGQGAQDYGYTF
TRBV2,13,TRBJ2-1,-,CASSGSGDNEQFF